This record covers a single TCR beta chain. Its antigen specificity is not known. There are no base qualities to consult, and no much larger clone falls within one base. Libraries came from the immunoSEQ multiplex PCR assay. TCRdb limited this immuneACCESS table to in-frame rearrangements with V and J called. A share of clones is missing; checked studies link under half to unresolved V genes, and the rest is unexplained. The sample records just over 150,000 clones, roughly 94% of which are singletons. The ten largest clonotypes hold roughly 8.4% of the sample. The germline ends are 10 bases apart after V is trimmed by 0 bases and J by 0 bases. Taken from the germline V gene, the CDR1 and CDR2 loops are SGHDT and YYEEEE. Including the terminal cysteine and phenylalanine, the CDR3 comprises 16 residues. Only the CDR3 region is kept as DNA, spanning 48 bases read in frame from base 1. The sample belongs to a study of control samples from healthy donors and cancer patients (dated by TCRdb to 2018 to 2020).

Sequences were obtained from blood. This TCR came from a woman between 40 and 55 years old in good health. This chain joins TRBV5-6 to TRBJ2-1, with the identity of the D gene unclear. The nucleotide sequence is given as TGTGCCAGCAGCTTGGATGCAGTTAGCTCCTACAATGAGCAGTTCTTC. It codes for CASSLDAVSSYNEQFF.